This T cell receptor (beta chain) originates from a study of shared clonotypes between healthy human individuals. Regarding this clone: Its target is unknown.

Per the study methods: ImmunoSEQ junction-only sequences lacked quality scores, so their filtering differed. Data came from immunoSEQ multiplex PCR; TCRdb stores just in-frame clones and leaves some out. From that table come the V and J calls and clone size; the DNA was used to work out D and trimming. The table lists approximately 1,000,000 clones, approximately 80% of them singletons. Study observations and caveats: Across subsets, estimated richness was generally greater for naive than for memory populations.

The CDR3 sequence is 15 residues long. In germline, CDR1 is SGHNT, CDR2 YYREEE (reference sequence). Trimming removed 4 bases from V and 1 base from J, with 15 bases in between. This sequence joins TRBV5-4 and TRBJ2-7; D perhaps matches TRBD1 (6 bases). The sequencing sample was made of memory CD4+ T cells from PBMCs. Stated subset: CD45RA-negative fraction. The receptor was derived from a young man in good health. Some clones in this sample may be carry-over from other donors' samples. The CDR3, as DNA: TGTGCCAGCAGCCCCGGCAGGGGTAAATCCTACGAGCAGTACTTC. This codes for CASSPGRGKSYEQYF.